This T cell receptor beta chain was documented in a study of cytomegalovirus exposure and HLA in healthy donors. Study at large: Out of about 180 million T cells, an earlier analysis found 117 million unique TCR beta sequences in total. Falling in the Caucasian-associated ancestry cluster were about 82% of approximately 410 genotyped donors.

PCR employed 60 Vbeta and 13 Jbeta primers. Libraries were prepared by immunoSEQ multiplex PCR; TCRdb keeps only in-frame clonotypes and omits some of them. The sample has roughly 100,000 clones, about 76% seen once. Sequencing input: PBMCs. This receptor was taken from a woman in her forties or fifties in good health and CMV-seropositive.

The CDR3 region is CASSEFETEPFYGYTF. For the CDR3, the DNA is TGTGCCAGCAGTGAATTTGAGACAGAGCCCTTCTATGGCTACACCTTC. The chain joins TRBV2 to TRBJ1-2; a possible D gene is TRBD1 (5 bases). Germline V gene data show CDR1 as SNHLY and CDR2 as FYNNEI. V was trimmed by 2 bases and J by 4 bases, leaving 17 bases between them. This CDR3 is built from 16 residues.